This T cell receptor beta chain derives from a study of monozygotic twins with inflammatory bowel disease. TCRdb reprocessed the 5' RACE reads and stores each CDR3 protein as one record, lacking DNA. This repertoire comprises about 200,000 distinct CDR3 sequences; its ten largest clones make up around 7.7%. Study-wide findings and caveats: Immunosuppressive treatments differing between patients may have added repertoire variability. Distinguishing T cell subtypes was not possible. Against healthy co-twins, IBD patients had lower TCRbeta diversity (measured by inverse Simpson).

As regards this clonotype: Its antigen is not identified.

There are 16 residues in the CDR3. Germline V gene data show CDR1 as MNHEY and CDR2 as SMNVEV (reference sequence). The template was total RNA from whole blood, with no T cell sorting. The sequence was collected from a human donor with ulcerative colitis or Crohn's disease, or a healthy co-twin of an affected twin (not recorded which). The genes are TRBV27 and TRBJ1-2. Material for sequencing was blood. The CDR3: CASPAKIQGTNYGYTF.